These 8 T cell receptor beta chains were all obtained from the same sample, sequenced in a study of Graves' ophthalmopathy and Graves' hyperthyroidism. Amplification of TCR beta CDR3 regions used RNA transcripts. First-round RT-PCR employed HTBI primers, with a second-round multiplex PCR after it. TCRdb re-derived calls from the multiplex PCR reads in MiXCR, one entry per CDR3 protein. The top ten hold more than 2.5% of the sample, which has hundreds of thousands of distinct CDR3 sequences, 21% seen once. Sequencing input: peripheral blood. The source of these receptors is a woman aged 18-29 years with stable Graves' hyperthyroidism.

On this clonotype: Since a much larger clone is just one base distant, this may be a read error. This is likely a read error, given that the CDR3 carries no conserved phenylalanine or tryptophan at its end. V is TRBV2 and J is TRBJ2-2, with D perhaps being TRBD1 or TRBD2 (6 bases each). The CDR3 has 14 residues. Trimming cost V 6 bases and J 2 bases, with 10 bases left between them. The V gene's germline CDR1 is SNHLY and CDR2 FYNNEI. CDR3 coding DNA: TGTGCCAGCAGGGCGGGACACAACACCGGGGAGCTGTTTTTG. It codes for CASRAGHNTGELFL.

A word on this clonotype: This clone may be a read error of a much larger clone one base away. This CDR3 fails to terminate in the conserved phenylalanine or tryptophan, so it likely reflects a read error. V is TRBV12-3 or TRBV12-4 and J is TRBJ1-5; D possibly corresponds to TRBD1 (6 bases). The CDR3 extends over 16 amino acids. V gave up 5 bases and J gave up 5 bases, with 19 bases separating them. CDR3 loop: CASSDPRGQGHQPQHL. In nucleotides, the CDR3 is TGTGCCAGCAGTGACCCCAGGGGCCAGGGGCATCAGCCCCAGCATCTT.

V usage is TRBV12-3 or TRBV12-4 and J usage is TRBJ1-2; D is uncertain. This CDR3 is 15 amino acids long. V lost 0 bases and J lost 5, with 13 bases in between. The CDR3 nucleotides are TGTGCCAGCAGTTTAGCTGGGGAAGGGCTATATGGCTACACCTTC. This gives the protein CASSLAGEGLYGYTF.

The sample holds one count of this clonotype. This rearrangement joins TRBV28 to TRBJ2-5; perhaps TRBD1 as D (6 bases). This CDR3 is built from 15 residues. The V end lost 7 bases, the J end lost 5 bases, and 20 bases lay between the germline ends. The germline gives CDR1 MDHEN, CDR2 SYDVKM. Written as DNA, the CDR3 is TGTGCCAGCACTTACCAGGGGAGCAGGGGCGAGACCCAGTACTTC. It specifies CASTYQGSRGETQYF.

This clonotype occurred many times. V and J are TRBV29-1 and TRBJ2-7; unclear D gene. The CDR3 runs 12 residues. Germline values: CDR1 SQVTM, CDR2 ANQGSEA. The ends were cut back, 6 bases at V and 0 bases at J, with 9 bases in the middle. The CDR3 DNA is TGCAGCGTCCGCGTATCCTCCTACGAGCAGTACTTC. Amino acids: CSVRVSSYEQYF.

This chain connects TRBV29-1 to TRBJ2-5; D not resolved. V was trimmed by 4 bases and J by 4 bases, leaving 10 bases between them. The CDR3 spans 12 residues. The germline V gene encodes CDR1 SQVTM and CDR2 ANQGSEA. DNA for the CDR3: TGCAGCGTTGGCGACATCGGAGAGACCCAGTACTTC. Translated, it gives CSVGDIGETQYF.

This clonotype has ten or more counts. This chain uses TRBV11-2 with TRBJ2-7; possible D gene TRBD2, 5 bases. The CDR3 length is 12 residues. The germline gives CDR1 SGHAT, CDR2 FQNNGV. The V end lost 6 bases, the J end lost 7 bases, and 13 bases lay between the germline ends. The CDR3 loop is CASSQAVREQYF. DNA for the CDR3: TGTGCCAGCAGTCAAGCGGTGAGGGAGCAGTACTTC.

V and J are TRBV3-1 and TRBJ1-5; D gene ambiguous. The length of the CDR3 is 17 residues. The germline CDR1 and CDR2 sequences are LGHDT and YNNKEL (reference sequence). Trimming stripped 1 base from V and 3 bases from J, with 16 bases between. The CDR3 DNA sequence: TGTGCCAGCAGCCAAGGGGTTCTTGGGCTAGCCAATCAGCCCCAGCATTTT. Translation gives CASSQGVLGLANQPQHF.